This is a list of T cell receptor beta chains from one sample in a study of blood T cell repertoires in COVID-19. Profiling relied on immunoSEQ multiplex PCR, and the TCRdb table lists in-frame clones only, not all of them. The data contain 150,000 to 180,000 clones, 70% to 90% of them singletons. Input material: peripheral blood. The receptor source for this set is a man in his sixties with COVID-19, enrolled during active disease. The CDR3 runs from the conserved cysteine through the conserved F or W. The order of the fields is CDR3 length, D gene, clone size, V gene, J gene, CDR3 protein, CDR3 DNA. D genes are given only for firm matches. Where a row states a size, it is once, few, many or the class of an expanded clone; other rows omit it.

cdr3_length: 13; d_call: TRBD1; clone_size: .; v_call: TRBV6-2/TRBV6-3; j_call: TRBJ2-5; cdr3_aa: CASSRTGIETQYF; cdr3_nt: TGTGCCAGCAGTCGGACAGGGATCGAGACCCAGTACTTC
cdr3_length: 13; d_call: .; clone_size: .; v_call: TRBV19; j_call: TRBJ1-5; cdr3_aa: CASSIDLSQPQHF; cdr3_nt: TGTGCCAGTAGTATAGATCTATCTCAGCCCCAGCATTTT
cdr3_length: 15; d_call: .; clone_size: .; v_call: TRBV5-4; j_call: TRBJ1-3; cdr3_aa: CASSLGEIYGNTIYF; cdr3_nt: TGTGCCAGCAGCCTGGGGGAGATCTATGGAAACACCATATATTTT
cdr3_length: 17; d_call: TRBD1; clone_size: .; v_call: TRBV3-1/TRBV3-2; j_call: TRBJ2-5; cdr3_aa: CASSPYLTGGAGETQYF; cdr3_nt: TGTGCCAGCAGCCCCTATCTCACAGGGGGCGCGGGTGAGACCCAGTACTTC
cdr3_length: 13; d_call: .; clone_size: once; v_call: TRBV7-2; j_call: TRBJ1-3; cdr3_aa: CASTRFGGNTIYF; cdr3_nt: TGTGCCAGCACCCGGTTTGGTGGAAACACCATATATTTT
cdr3_length: 15; d_call: TRBD1; clone_size: .; v_call: TRBV9; j_call: TRBJ2-7; cdr3_aa: CASSAEDRGQNEQYF; cdr3_nt: TGTGCCAGCAGCGCCGAAGACAGGGGGCAGAACGAGCAGTACTTC
cdr3_length: 16; d_call: .; clone_size: .; v_call: TRBV29-1; j_call: TRBJ2-6; cdr3_aa: CSVEAGSFSGANVLTF; cdr3_nt: TGCAGCGTTGAGGCAGGTTCCTTCTCTGGGGCCAACGTCCTGACTTTC
cdr3_length: 15; d_call: TRBD2; clone_size: .; v_call: TRBV6-5; j_call: TRBJ2-7; cdr3_aa: CASSPAGGEKLEQYF; cdr3_nt: TGTGCCAGCAGTCCCGCGGGGGGCGAAAAGCTCGAGCAGTACTTC
cdr3_length: 14; d_call: .; clone_size: .; v_call: TRBV4-3; j_call: TRBJ1-4; cdr3_aa: CASSQETGNEKLFF; cdr3_nt: TGCGCCAGCAGCCAAGAAACAGGGAACGAAAAACTGTTTTTT
cdr3_length: 15; d_call: .; clone_size: .; v_call: TRBV19; j_call: TRBJ1-5; cdr3_aa: CASSIMEGGNQPQHF; cdr3_nt: TGTGCCAGTAGTATCATGGAGGGTGGCAATCAGCCCCAGCATTTT
cdr3_length: 15; d_call: TRBD1; clone_size: .; v_call: TRBV28; j_call: TRBJ2-4; cdr3_aa: CASSEGQESTNIQYF; cdr3_nt: TGTGCCAGCAGCGAGGGACAGGAAAGTACAAACATTCAGTACTTC
cdr3_length: 15; d_call: TRBD1; clone_size: .; v_call: TRBV5-5; j_call: TRBJ1-2; cdr3_aa: CASSYTGTGGDGYTF; cdr3_nt: TGTGCCAGCAGTTACACCGGGACAGGGGGGGATGGCTACACCTTC
cdr3_length: 15; d_call: .; clone_size: .; v_call: TRBV9; j_call: TRBJ2-5; cdr3_aa: CASSVVAGARETQYF; cdr3_nt: TGTGCCAGCAGCGTAGTGGCGGGGGCCAGAGAGACCCAGTACTTC
cdr3_length: 15; d_call: TRBD1; clone_size: once; v_call: TRBV6-5; j_call: TRBJ2-1; cdr3_aa: CASRRLQGDFNEQFF; cdr3_nt: TGTGCCAGCAGGCGACTACAGGGGGATTTCAATGAGCAGTTCTTC
cdr3_length: 15; d_call: .; clone_size: .; v_call: TRBV7-2; j_call: TRBJ2-7; cdr3_aa: CASSLFQGSAYEQYF; cdr3_nt: TGTGCCAGCAGCTTATTCCAGGGCAGCGCCTACGAGCAGTACTTC
cdr3_length: 16; d_call: .; clone_size: few; v_call: TRBV18; j_call: TRBJ1-2; cdr3_aa: CASSYDRPPPNYGYTF; cdr3_nt: TGTGCCAGCTCATACGACAGGCCACCACCGAACTATGGCTACACCTTC
cdr3_length: 14; d_call: .; clone_size: .; v_call: TRBV7-8; j_call: TRBJ1-1; cdr3_aa: CASSFQVLSTEAFF; cdr3_nt: TGTGCCAGCAGCTTTCAGGTTTTGAGCACTGAAGCTTTCTTT
cdr3_length: 11; d_call: .; clone_size: .; v_call: TRBV20-1; j_call: TRBJ1-1; cdr3_aa: CSAEKNFEAFF; cdr3_nt: TGCAGTGCCGAGAAAAATTTTGAAGCTTTCTTT
cdr3_length: 13; d_call: TRBD2; clone_size: .; v_call: TRBV30; j_call: TRBJ2-5; cdr3_aa: CAWTGLAGETQYF; cdr3_nt: TGTGCCTGGACCGGACTAGCGGGAGAGACCCAGTACTTC
cdr3_length: 14; d_call: TRBD1; clone_size: .; v_call: TRBV10-3; j_call: TRBJ1-2; cdr3_aa: CAISTGGLHYGYTF; cdr3_nt: TGTGCCATCAGCACAGGGGGCCTCCACTATGGCTACACCTTC
cdr3_length: 16; d_call: .; clone_size: once; v_call: TRBV19; j_call: TRBJ1-2; cdr3_aa: CASSTTIPSPGLSYTF; cdr3_nt: TGTGCCAGTAGTACAACCATTCCATCCCCGGGACTCAGCTACACCTTC
cdr3_length: 14; d_call: .; clone_size: .; v_call: TRBV19; j_call: TRBJ1-2; cdr3_aa: CASRGTGGNYGYTF; cdr3_nt: TGTGCCAGTAGGGGGACGGGGGGGAACTATGGCTACACCTTC
cdr3_length: 16; d_call: TRBD1; clone_size: .; v_call: TRBV28; j_call: TRBJ2-5; cdr3_aa: CASSRRDRGTQETQYF; cdr3_nt: TGTGCCAGCAGTAGAAGGGACAGGGGAACCCAAGAGACCCAGTACTTC
cdr3_length: 15; d_call: .; clone_size: few; v_call: TRBV19; j_call: TRBJ1-2; cdr3_aa: CASSIVGRTENGYTF; cdr3_nt: TGTGCCAGTAGTATAGTAGGCCGGACAGAAAATGGCTACACCTTC
cdr3_length: 16; d_call: TRBD1; clone_size: once; v_call: TRBV5-1; j_call: TRBJ1-4; cdr3_aa: CASSRQTGGAGEKLFF; cdr3_nt: TGCGCCAGCAGCCGACAGACAGGGGGGGCAGGTGAAAAACTGTTTTTT
cdr3_length: 19; d_call: TRBD1; clone_size: .; v_call: TRBV7-3; j_call: TRBJ2-5; cdr3_aa: CASSFTGTGLRGAQETQYF; cdr3_nt: TGTGCCAGCAGCTTTACCGGGACAGGCCTCCGAGGGGCTCAAGAGACCCAGTACTTC
cdr3_length: 14; d_call: TRBD1; clone_size: .; v_call: TRBV7-8; j_call: TRBJ2-3; cdr3_aa: CASSLDRGRDTQYF; cdr3_nt: TGTGCCAGCAGCCTGGACAGGGGGCGAGATACGCAGTATTTT
cdr3_length: 13; d_call: .; clone_size: .; v_call: TRBV5-4; j_call: TRBJ1-2; cdr3_aa: CASSLPGNDGYTF; cdr3_nt: TGTGCCAGCAGCTTGCCAGGGAATGATGGCTACACCTTC
cdr3_length: 14; d_call: TRBD1; clone_size: once; v_call: TRBV6-5; j_call: TRBJ2-7; cdr3_aa: CASTGQGAAHEQYF; cdr3_nt: TGTGCCAGCACCGGACAGGGGGCTGCCCACGAGCAGTACTTC
cdr3_length: 15; d_call: .; clone_size: .; v_call: TRBV18; j_call: TRBJ1-1; cdr3_aa: CASSPVDSLNTEAFF; cdr3_nt: TGTGCCAGCTCACCCGTGGACAGCTTGAACACTGAAGCTTTCTTT
cdr3_length: 15; d_call: TRBD1; clone_size: .; v_call: TRBV28; j_call: TRBJ1-5; cdr3_aa: CASSPPDRYNQPQHF; cdr3_nt: TGTGCCAGCAGCCCACCGGACAGGTATAATCAGCCCCAGCATTTT
cdr3_length: 14; d_call: .; clone_size: .; v_call: TRBV5-8; j_call: TRBJ1-1; cdr3_aa: CASSKTGSVTEAFF; cdr3_nt: TGTGCCAGCAGCAAGACAGGCAGTGTCACTGAAGCTTTCTTT
cdr3_length: 19; d_call: TRBD1; clone_size: .; v_call: TRBV6-2/TRBV6-3; j_call: TRBJ2-5; cdr3_aa: CASSPRGQGMNGYQETQYF; cdr3_nt: TGTGCCAGCAGCCCTCGGGGACAGGGGATGAACGGGTACCAAGAGACCCAGTACTTC
cdr3_length: 16; d_call: TRBD1; clone_size: .; v_call: TRBV7-8; j_call: TRBJ1-2; cdr3_aa: CASSLFMSGGNYGYTF; cdr3_nt: TGTGCCAGCAGCTTATTTATGTCAGGGGGGAACTATGGCTACACCTTC
cdr3_length: 14; d_call: TRBD2; clone_size: .; v_call: TRBV29-1; j_call: TRBJ2-7; cdr3_aa: CSVASSGRSYEQYF; cdr3_nt: TGCAGCGTTGCATCTAGCGGGAGATCCTACGAGCAGTACTTC
cdr3_length: 16; d_call: .; clone_size: .; v_call: TRBV6-6; j_call: TRBJ1-5; cdr3_aa: CASSYSSDSSNQPQHF; cdr3_nt: TGTGCCAGCAGTTACTCGAGCGACAGCAGCAATCAGCCCCAGCATTTT
cdr3_length: 14; d_call: .; clone_size: .; v_call: TRBV24-1; j_call: TRBJ2-5; cdr3_aa: CATSDYDSQETQYF; cdr3_nt: TGTGCCACCAGTGATTATGACAGTCAAGAGACCCAGTACTTC
cdr3_length: 14; d_call: TRBD1; clone_size: once; v_call: TRBV18; j_call: TRBJ2-7; cdr3_aa: CASRPGQEDYEQYF; cdr3_nt: TGTGCCAGCCGCCCGGGACAGGAGGACTACGAGCAGTACTTC
cdr3_length: 11; d_call: .; clone_size: once; v_call: TRBV7-9; j_call: TRBJ2-5; cdr3_aa: CASSSLTAQYF; cdr3_nt: TGTGCCAGCAGCTCTTTAACGGCCCAGTACTTC
cdr3_length: 13; d_call: .; clone_size: .; v_call: TRBV3-1/TRBV3-2; j_call: TRBJ1-1; cdr3_aa: CASSPTGVPEAFF; cdr3_nt: TGTGCCAGCAGCCCGACAGGAGTTCCTGAAGCTTTCTTT
cdr3_length: 15; d_call: .; clone_size: few; v_call: TRBV12-2; j_call: TRBJ2-7; cdr3_aa: CASRLVSDRVYEQYF; cdr3_nt: TGTGCAAGTCGCTTAGTCTCCGACAGGGTCTACGAGCAGTACTTC
cdr3_length: 13; d_call: .; clone_size: .; v_call: TRBV3-1/TRBV3-2; j_call: TRBJ1-1; cdr3_aa: CASSQDIRTEAFF; cdr3_nt: TGTGCCAGCAGCCAAGATATCCGCACTGAAGCTTTCTTT
cdr3_length: 15; d_call: TRBD2; clone_size: .; v_call: TRBV10-3; j_call: TRBJ2-1; cdr3_aa: CAISESGGAYNEQFF; cdr3_nt: TGTGCCATCAGTGAGTCGGGGGGGGCCTACAATGAGCAGTTCTTC
cdr3_length: 14; d_call: TRBD2; clone_size: .; v_call: TRBV5-4; j_call: TRBJ2-7; cdr3_aa: CASSHQRGSYEQYF; cdr3_nt: TGTGCCAGCAGCCATCAGCGGGGCTCCTACGAGCAGTACTTC
cdr3_length: 16; d_call: .; clone_size: .; v_call: TRBV9; j_call: TRBJ2-1; cdr3_aa: CASSVVALATNNEQFF; cdr3_nt: TGTGCCAGCAGCGTAGTGGCCCTAGCGACTAACAATGAGCAGTTCTTC
cdr3_length: 13; d_call: .; clone_size: once; v_call: TRBV7-2; j_call: TRBJ2-7; cdr3_aa: CASSFLTDYEQYF; cdr3_nt: TGTGCCAGCAGCTTCCTCACAGATTACGAGCAGTACTTC
cdr3_length: 14; d_call: TRBD1; clone_size: few; v_call: TRBV28; j_call: TRBJ1-5; cdr3_aa: CASSRQGSNQPQHF; cdr3_nt: TGTGCCAGCAGTAGACAGGGAAGCAATCAGCCCCAGCATTTT
cdr3_length: 13; d_call: .; clone_size: .; v_call: TRBV27; j_call: TRBJ1-5; cdr3_aa: CASSQGRDQPQHF; cdr3_nt: TGTGCCAGCAGCCAGGGGAGAGATCAGCCCCAGCATTTT
cdr3_length: 15; d_call: .; clone_size: .; v_call: TRBV7-2; j_call: TRBJ1-1; cdr3_aa: CASSLASQGNTEAFF; cdr3_nt: TGTGCCAGCAGCTTAGCAAGCCAGGGGAACACTGAAGCTTTCTTT
cdr3_length: 10; d_call: .; clone_size: .; v_call: TRBV28; j_call: TRBJ1-6; cdr3_aa: CAILRPPLHF; cdr3_nt: TGTGCCATCCTGCGCCCCCCCCTCCACTTT
cdr3_length: 16; d_call: .; clone_size: .; v_call: TRBV4-3; j_call: TRBJ1-2; cdr3_aa: CASSQDPRGSNYGYTF; cdr3_nt: TGCGCCAGCAGCCAAGATCCCAGGGGAAGTAACTATGGCTACACCTTC
cdr3_length: 14; d_call: TRBD1; clone_size: .; v_call: TRBV5-1; j_call: TRBJ2-1; cdr3_aa: CASSRGQGVDEQFF; cdr3_nt: TGCGCCAGCAGCAGGGGACAGGGCGTCGATGAGCAGTTCTTC
cdr3_length: 14; d_call: .; clone_size: .; v_call: TRBV24-1; j_call: TRBJ1-5; cdr3_aa: CATSDSRFAKPQHF; cdr3_nt: TGTGCCACCAGTGATTCCCGTTTCGCGAAGCCCCAGCATTTT
cdr3_length: 15; d_call: TRBD1; clone_size: .; v_call: TRBV11-1; j_call: TRBJ1-1; cdr3_aa: CASSSSGDRATEAFF; cdr3_nt: TGTGCCAGCAGCTCGAGCGGGGACAGGGCCACTGAAGCTTTCTTT
cdr3_length: 13; d_call: .; clone_size: few; v_call: TRBV5-1; j_call: TRBJ1-5; cdr3_aa: CASSLTGYQPQHF; cdr3_nt: TGCGCCAGCAGCTTAACGGGGTATCAGCCCCAGCATTTT